Following are 3 T cell receptor beta chains from one sample sequenced in a study of shared clonotypes between healthy human individuals. TCRdb keeps only in-frame clones here, not all; method: immunoSEQ multiplex PCR. The sample has about 1.1 million clones, about 80% seen once; the top ten hold 0.89%. The sequenced sample consisted of memory CD4+ T cells from PBMCs. Noted subset: CD45RA-negative fraction. The receptor set was obtained from a man aged 18 to 29 in good health. Some clones in this sample may be carry-over from other donors' samples.

This clone has a count of ten or more. The chain has TRBV20-1 and TRBJ1-2; unclear D gene. The CDR3 totals 11 residues. Trimming pared 2 bases from V and 8 bases from J, leaving 9 bases between. The germline gives CDR1 DFQATT, CDR2 SNEGSKA (reference sequence). CDR3 residues: CSARMEGGYTF. As DNA, the CDR3 is TGCAGTGCTAGAATGGAAGGCGGCTACACCTTC.

The chain links TRBV28 to TRBJ2-3; D possibly corresponds to TRBD2 (6 bases). CDR1 MDHEN and CDR2 SYDVKM come from the germline V gene. Between the trimmed V and J ends, which lost 6 bases and 5 bases, there was a span of 15 bases. The CDR3 runs to 14 residues. The CDR3: CASSFPGEIDTQYF. The CDR3 DNA sequence: TGTGCCAGCAGCTTCCCGGGGGAAATAGATACGCAGTATTTT.

The rearrangement joins TRBV5-1 to TRBJ1-1; D unclear. V was trimmed by 7 bases and J by 1 base, leaving 14 bases between them. Germline CDR1 SGHRS, CDR2 YFSETQ. The CDR3 has 14 amino acids. In DNA, the CDR3 is TGCGCCAGCGGACTCAGGACGGGGAACACTGAAGCTTTCTTT. This codes for CASGLRTGNTEAFF.